Listed below are T cell receptor beta chains from one sample, sequenced in a study of T cell responses to AZD1222 COVID-19 vaccine. Generated by immunoSEQ multiplex PCR, the TCRdb table keeps only in-frame clones and is missing some. This table holds 79,000 or so clones, roughly 87% found once. The specimen comprised peripheral blood, sampled 28 days after the second AZD1222 dose. These receptor sequences come from an adult who received the AZD1222 COVID-19 vaccine. CDR3s include the opening cysteine and the closing phenylalanine or tryptophan. The D gene is left open where the match is weak. Expanded clones get a size class; other rows say once, few or many, or leave the size out.

J gene: TRBJ2-5
CDR3 length: 13
V gene: TRBV25-1
D gene: .
clone size: .
CDR3 DNA: TGTGCCAGCAGTCACAGGGAACAAGAGACCCAGTACTTC
CDR3 protein: CASSHREQETQYF

J gene: TRBJ2-7
CDR3 length: 16
V gene: TRBV27
D gene: TRBD2
clone size: .
CDR3 DNA: TGTGCCAGCAGTCCCGCCGGGAGCGGGGGTCTCTACGAGCAGTACTTC
CDR3 protein: CASSPAGSGGLYEQYF

J gene: TRBJ2-1
CDR3 length: 11
V gene: TRBV19
D gene: .
clone size: .
CDR3 DNA: TGTGCCAGTAGTAATCGGAAGGAGCAGTTCTTC
CDR3 protein: CASSNRKEQFF

J gene: TRBJ1-6
CDR3 length: 12
V gene: TRBV5-6
D gene: .
clone size: .
CDR3 DNA: TGTGCCAGCAGCTTGCCTGTTTCACCCCTCCACTTT
CDR3 protein: CASSLPVSPLHF

J gene: TRBJ2-3
CDR3 length: 15
V gene: TRBV20-1
D gene: TRBD2
clone size: .
CDR3 DNA: TGCAGTGCTAGTGGGCGGGGGGGCGAGACAGATACGCAGTATTTT
CDR3 protein: CSASGRGGETDTQYF

J gene: TRBJ1-4
CDR3 length: 17
V gene: TRBV4-1
D gene: .
clone size: once
CDR3 DNA: TGCGCCAGCAGCCACGGAATGGGCAGGGCAACTAATGAAAAACTGTTTTTT
CDR3 protein: CASSHGMGRATNEKLFF

J gene: TRBJ1-6
CDR3 length: 13
V gene: TRBV20-1
D gene: .
clone size: .
CDR3 DNA: TGCAGTGCTAGTACAGGCAGTAATTCACCCCTCCACTTT
CDR3 protein: CSASTGSNSPLHF

J gene: TRBJ1-1
CDR3 length: 15
V gene: TRBV10-1
D gene: .
clone size: once
CDR3 DNA: TGCGCCAGCAGTGAGTCAGGAGGAACGCAGCGTGAAGCTTTCTTT
CDR3 protein: CASSESGGTQREAFF

J gene: TRBJ2-2
CDR3 length: 16
V gene: TRBV12-1
D gene: .
clone size: .
CDR3 DNA: TGTGCCAGCAGCCCCTCCGGGACTCCGAACACCGGGGAGCTGTTTTTT
CDR3 protein: CASSPSGTPNTGELFF

J gene: TRBJ2-5
CDR3 length: 18
V gene: TRBV12-1
D gene: .
clone size: .
CDR3 DNA: TGTGCCAGCAGCTTTTTTGGGCCCAAACAGGGGGAACAAGAGACCCAGTACTTC
CDR3 protein: CASSFFGPKQGEQETQYF

J gene: TRBJ1-5
CDR3 length: 13
V gene: TRBV18
D gene: .
clone size: .
CDR3 DNA: TGTGCCAGCAGACCAGGTAGCAATCAGCCCCAGCATTTT
CDR3 protein: CASRPGSNQPQHF

J gene: TRBJ1-2
CDR3 length: 15
V gene: TRBV7-9
D gene: .
clone size: .
CDR3 DNA: TGTGCCAGCAGCTTAGCGGAGGGTTCGCATTATGGCTACACCTTC
CDR3 protein: CASSLAEGSHYGYTF

J gene: TRBJ2-2
CDR3 length: 14
V gene: TRBV5-1
D gene: TRBD1
clone size: .
CDR3 DNA: TGCGCCAGCAGCTTGGTTCAGGGGGCCGGGGAGCTGTTTTTT
CDR3 protein: CASSLVQGAGELFF

J gene: TRBJ1-1
CDR3 length: 16
V gene: TRBV6-1
D gene: .
clone size: .
CDR3 DNA: TGTGCCAGCAGTGAAGCGCTTCAAGGGGTGAGCACTGAAGCTTTCTTT
CDR3 protein: CASSEALQGVSTEAFF

J gene: TRBJ1-2
CDR3 length: 14
V gene: TRBV5-4
D gene: .
clone size: .
CDR3 DNA: TGTGCCAGCAGCTTGGTGGCAGTAGACTATGGCTACACCTTC
CDR3 protein: CASSLVAVDYGYTF

J gene: TRBJ2-3
CDR3 length: 13
V gene: TRBV7-8
D gene: TRBD1
clone size: .
CDR3 DNA: TGTGCCAGCAGCTTAGATTTGGACAGGGTTACGACTTTT
CDR3 protein: CASSLDLDRVTTF

J gene: TRBJ2-4
CDR3 length: 16
V gene: TRBV4-2
D gene: TRBD2
clone size: .
CDR3 DNA: TGTGCCAGCAGCCCCTCGAGGAGCGGGGGGGTAAACATTCAGTACTTC
CDR3 protein: CASSPSRSGGVNIQYF

J gene: TRBJ2-4
CDR3 length: 15
V gene: TRBV4-1
D gene: .
clone size: .
CDR3 DNA: TGCGCCAGCAGCCAAGAAGGCGGCCGTCGGGACATTCAGTACTTC
CDR3 protein: CASSQEGGRRDIQYF

J gene: TRBJ1-2
CDR3 length: 17
V gene: TRBV27
D gene: .
clone size: .
CDR3 DNA: TGTGCCAGCAGTTTATCTCCGGGATCCCCTAATGACTATGGCTACACCTTC
CDR3 protein: CASSLSPGSPNDYGYTF